The 30 T cell receptor beta chains given below trace back to one sample, sequenced in a study of Ad26.COV2.S vaccination and SARS-CoV-2 variants. Libraries were prepared by immunoSEQ multiplex PCR; TCRdb keeps only in-frame clonotypes and omits some of them. The data hold about 400,000 clones, with about nine tenths observed a single time. Stated treatment: around 19 received Ad26.COV2.S at low or high dose, single or two shots; roughly five received placebo; per-sample allocation not given. Specimens were obtained on day 63 following the first vaccine or placebo injection. Sequenced here: peripheral blood, sampled in a trial of Ad26.COV2.S vaccine versus placebo. Receptors were obtained from a person between 18 and 65 years old who received the Ad26.COV2.S COVID-19 vaccine or a placebo.

The CDR3 DNA sequence: TGTGCCAGCAGCCAAGAGGCGGGCACCTACGAGCAGTACTTC. Translating gives CASSQEAGTYEQYF. The rearrangement joins TRBV3-1 (or the pseudogene TRBV3-2) to TRBJ2-7, with D tentatively TRBD2 (5 bases). CDR3 length equals 14 residues. Germline CDR1 and CDR2: LGHDT and YNNKEL (reference sequence). V was clipped by 0 bases and J by 2 bases, with 8 bases between them.

The chain couples TRBV19 to TRBJ2-4; D is unresolved. The germline CDR1 and CDR2 sequences are LNHDA and SQIVND (reference sequence). V was cut by 1 base and J by 2 bases, with 6 bases left in between. This CDR3 comprises 14 residues. The CDR3 DNA sequence: TGTGCCAGTAGTATAGGGTCCCCCAAAAACATTCAGTACTTC. This encodes CASSIGSPKNIQYF.

The chain couples TRBV7-7 to TRBJ2-3, with D perhaps matching TRBD1 or TRBD2 (6 bases each). Germline assignment: CDR1 SSHAT and CDR2 FNYEAQ (reference sequence). The ends were cut back, 4 bases at V and 1 base at J, with 12 bases in the middle. This CDR3 contains 15 residues. The CDR3 protein is CASSSGGRGTDTQYF. The CDR3 DNA sequence: TGTGCCAGCAGCTCCGGGGGCAGGGGCACAGATACGCAGTATTTT.

This sequence joins TRBV19 and TRBJ1-4, with D unresolved. The CDR3 has 12 residues. V was cut by 4 bases and J by 10 bases, with 10 bases left in between. Germline assignment: CDR1 LNHDA and CDR2 SQIVND (reference sequence). CDR3 nucleotides: TGTGCCAGTAGTACGACGGTTGGAAAACTGTTTTTT. Amino acids: CASSTTVGKLFF.

The chain joins TRBV5-1 to TRBJ2-3; no reliable D call. CDR1 and CDR2 (germline): SGHRS, YFSETQ. The CDR3 consists of 17 residues. V was pared by 0 bases and J by 3 bases, with 17 bases between. The CDR3 bases are TGCGCCAGCAGCTTGGGGTTTCCAAACCAAAGAACAGATACGCAGTATTTT. Its protein is CASSLGFPNQRTDTQYF.

This clone showed up just a few times. The CDR3 region has the DNA TGTGCCAGCAGTGAGGAGGGGGCCACAGATACGCAGTATTTT. Its translation: CASSEEGATDTQYF. The chain has TRBV6-4 and TRBJ2-3, with D perhaps matching TRBD1 (7 bases). V lost 3 bases, J lost 2 bases, and 9 bases lay in between. The CDR3 covers 14 residues. CDR1 MRHNA and CDR2 SNTAGT come from the germline V gene.

The chain couples TRBV10-1 to TRBJ2-7; D may correspond to TRBD1 or TRBD2 (6 bases each). V dropped 7 bases and J dropped 6 bases, with 19 bases sitting between them. CDR1 WNHNN and CDR2 SYGVQD come from the germline V gene (reference sequence). There are 14 residues in the CDR3. The CDR3 protein is CASNRMGGRLEQYF. In nucleotides, the CDR3 is TGCGCCAGCAACAGGATGGGGGGCCGGCTCGAGCAGTACTTC.

Remarks on this clone: Mismatch with germline at one junction end may stem from a read error. This chain uses TRBV7-7 with TRBJ2-1, with 8 bases identical to TRBD1. Germline CDR1 is SSHAT and CDR2 is FNYEAQ (reference sequence). This CDR3 has 15 amino acids. The CDR3 nucleotides read TGTGCTAGCAGCCCCCAGGGGGCGCGGGGCAATGAGCAGTTCTTC. It codes for CASSPQGARGNEQFF.

This chain connects TRBV14 to TRBJ1-2; D gene uncertain. The germline CDR1 and CDR2 sequences are SGHDN and FVKESK. The CDR3 runs to 14 residues. The V end was cut by 4 bases, the J end by 3 bases, with 12 bases between. The CDR3 sequence is CASSPPYRHYGYTF. The CDR3, as DNA: TGTGCCAGCAGCCCCCCATACCGCCACTATGGCTACACCTTC.

The gene calls are TRBV28 and TRBJ2-4; no clear D. V lost 3 bases and J 2 bases, leaving 11 bases between the germline ends. This CDR3 has 15 residues. Per germline, CDR1 MDHEN and CDR2 SYDVKM. The CDR3 loop is CASSFRAASKNIQYF. The CDR3 nucleotides read TGTGCCAGCAGTTTCCGCGCGGCGTCCAAAAACATTCAGTACTTC.

V gene TRBV30 combines with J gene TRBJ2-2; D remains ambiguous. Germline loops: CDR1 GTSNPN, CDR2 SVGIG (reference sequence). V was shortened by 0 bases and J by 7 bases, with 9 bases between the two germline ends. The CDR3 has 13 amino acids. CDR3 loop: CAWSVERHGELFF. The CDR3 nucleotides are TGTGCCTGGAGTGTAGAGAGGCACGGGGAGCTGTTTTTT.

J is TRBJ2-1 and V is TRBV11-2; D is perhaps TRBD2 (6 bases). The CDR3 runs to 17 residues. Between the trimmed V and J ends, which lost 5 bases and 5 bases, there was a span of 22 bases. Germline CDR1 reads SGHAT; CDR2 reads FQNNGV. CDR3 in DNA: TGTGCCAGCAGCCCATGGTTGGGACGGGGGACGAACAATGAGCAGTTCTTC. Protein sequence: CASSPWLGRGTNNEQFF.

The V gene is TRBV7-6, the J gene TRBJ2-2; 7 positions match TRBD2. This CDR3 is 17 amino acids long. V shed 1 base and J 4 bases; nucleotides not matched to a gene: 9. CDR1 is SGHVS and CDR2 is FNYEAQ in the germline V gene. The CDR3 coding sequence is TGTGCCAGCAGCTTAGGGGCGGGAGTAGGAGGCACCGGGGAGCTGTTTTTT. Protein sequence: CASSLGAGVGGTGELFF.

The genes are TRBV5-1 and TRBJ2-7; no clear D gene. The CDR3 extends over 14 amino acids. Trimming took 0 bases from V and 2 from J, leaving 9 bases between them. The germline CDR1 and CDR2 sequences are SGHRS and YFSETQ. The CDR3 reads CASSLDTSTYEQYF. The CDR3 DNA reads TGCGCCAGCAGCTTGGATACCAGTACCTACGAGCAGTACTTC. The full variable domain, with the rest looked up from reference TRBV5-1 and TRBJ2-7, is KAGVTQTPRYLIKTRGQQVTLSCSPISGHRSVSWYQQTPGQGLQFLFEYFSETQRNKGNFPGRFSGRQFSNSRSEMNVSTLELGDSALYLCASSLDTSTYEQYFGPGTRLTVT.

This clone was detected once. V gene TRBV7-9 combines with J gene TRBJ2-3, with D perhaps TRBD2 (6 bases). CDR1 is SEHNR and CDR2 is FQNEAQ in the germline V gene (reference sequence). Between the trimmed V and J ends, which lost 2 bases and 3 bases, there was a span of 15 bases. The CDR3 spans 16 residues. The CDR3 loop is CASSLSIAVLTDTQYF. The CDR3 coding sequence is TGTGCCAGCAGCTTATCGATAGCGGTCCTTACAGATACGCAGTATTTT.

The chain is built from TRBV12-3 or TRBV12-4 and TRBJ2-7, with a possible D match to TRBD1 (5 bases). V lost 3 bases and J lost 6, with 12 bases in between. This CDR3 contains 13 residues. The CDR3 reads CASSFELQGEQYF. CDR3 sequence (DNA): TGTGCCAGCAGTTTTGAACTCCAGGGCGAGCAGTACTTC.

CDR3 sequence (DNA): TGCAGCGTTGAAAAGAGGACTGCCGGGGATACGCAGTATTTT. It is translated as CSVEKRTAGDTQYF. The chain links TRBV29-1 to TRBJ2-3, with D perhaps TRBD2 (5 bases). Germline CDR1 is SQVTM and CDR2 is ANQGSEA. V lost 2 bases to trimming and J lost 6 bases, with 15 bases between them. This CDR3 comprises 14 residues.

The gene calls are TRBV5-1 and TRBJ2-3, with D uncertain. The CDR3 sequence is 14 residues long. The V end lost 0 bases, the J end lost 6 bases, and 11 bases lay between the germline ends. Germline V gives CDR1 SGHRS, CDR2 YFSETQ. The CDR3 reads CASSLEGPGDTQYF. In DNA, the CDR3 is TGCGCCAGCAGCTTGGAAGGCCCCGGGGATACGCAGTATTTT. Together with reference TRBV5-1 and TRBJ2-3, the CDR3 gives the full variable domain: KAGVTQTPRYLIKTRGQQVTLSCSPISGHRSVSWYQQTPGQGLQFLFEYFSETQRNKGNFPGRFSGRQFSNSRSEMNVSTLELGDSALYLCASSLEGPGDTQYFGPGTRLTVL.

V usage is TRBV30 and J usage is TRBJ1-1, with 7 bases aligning to TRBD1. The V gene end was trimmed by 5 bases and the J gene end by 3 bases; junction bases not matched to a gene: 18. The germline CDR1 and CDR2 sequences are GTSNPN and SVGIG (reference sequence). The CDR3 length is 17 residues. The CDR3 DNA sequence: TGTGCCTGGGCCACGGGGTACACCCCAGGGGGGGACACTGAAGCTTTCTTT. It is translated as CAWATGYTPGGDTEAFF.

This chain joins TRBV28 and TRBJ2-7; D remains ambiguous. Germline assignment: CDR1 MDHEN and CDR2 SYDVKM. V was clipped by 6 bases and J by 7 bases, with 13 bases between them. The CDR3 has 12 amino acids. Written as DNA, the CDR3 is TGTGCCAGCAGGCGCGAGGTCGGGGAGCAGTACTTC. Amino acids: CASRREVGEQYF.

This clone was recorded at least ten times. In nucleotides, the CDR3 is TGTGCCTGGAGTGCTGTGATGGGAGGGGCCACCGGGGAGCTGTTTTTT. Its protein product is CAWSAVMGGATGELFF. The chain is built from TRBV30 and TRBJ2-2, with TRBD2 matching over 7 bases. Per germline, CDR1 GTSNPN and CDR2 SVGIG (reference sequence). V shed 1 base and J 4 bases; nucleotides not matched to a gene: 9. This CDR3 is 16 amino acids long.

Comment on this clone: Other DNA variants within this sample encode the same CDR3. The chain is built from TRBV7-9 and TRBJ1-2; no definite D call. Germline-derived CDR1 and CDR2 are SEHNR and FQNEAQ (reference sequence). V lost 5 bases and J 4 bases, leaving 8 bases between the germline ends. This CDR3 has 12 amino acids. The CDR3 is CASSLDGYGYTF. The CDR3, as DNA: TGTGCCAGCAGCCTGGACGGCTATGGCTACACCTTC.

The chain is built from TRBV18 and TRBJ2-2; D call uncertain. V lost 2 bases and J lost 3, with 4 bases in between. The CDR3 has 13 residues. Germline V gene data show CDR1 as KGHSH and CDR2 as LQKENI. The CDR3 reads CASSPDYTGELFF. The CDR3 coding sequence is TGTGCCAGCTCACCAGACTACACCGGGGAGCTGTTTTTT.

This rearrangement joins TRBV29-1 to TRBJ2-7; TRBD1 aligns across 9 bases. CDR1 SQVTM and CDR2 ANQGSEA come from the germline V gene. V lost 4 bases to trimming and J lost 5 bases; unmatched junction nucleotides: 6. This CDR3 region has 13 residues. CDR3 in amino acids: CSVVDRGPHEQYF. CDR3 sequence (DNA): TGCAGCGTTGTGGACAGGGGTCCCCACGAGCAGTACTTC.

The gene calls are TRBV6-2 or TRBV6-3 and TRBJ2-7, with 9 bases fitting TRBD1. Per the germline V gene, CDR1 is MNHEY and CDR2 is SVGEGT. The CDR3 spans 16 residues. The ends lost 2 bases at V and 3 bases at J; junction bases unmatched: 8. This CDR3 reads CASSYVVGQGLYEQYF. CDR3 DNA: TGTGCCAGCAGTTACGTGGTGGGACAGGGACTCTACGAGCAGTACTTC.

V gene TRBV7-9 combines with J gene TRBJ2-5; 11 nucleotides line up with TRBD1. Germline CDR1 reads SEHNR; CDR2 reads FQNEAQ (reference sequence). The CDR3 length is 15 residues. V lost 5 bases and J lost 7; bases outside the gene matches: 9. In nucleotides, the CDR3 is TGTGCCAGCAGCAAACCGGGACAGGGGGTAGGGACCCAGTACTTC. Protein product: CASSKPGQGVGTQYF.

The V gene is TRBV30, the J gene TRBJ1-1; a weak D match, TRBD1 (6 bases). CDR1 and CDR2 from the germline V gene are GTSNPN and SVGIG (reference sequence). V lost 2 bases to trimming and J lost 6 bases, with 16 bases between them. The CDR3 spans 14 residues. CDR3 residues: CAWSLWGRGSEAFF. Here the CDR3 DNA reads TGTGCCTGGAGTCTTTGGGGCAGGGGATCTGAAGCTTTCTTT.

V and J are TRBV6-4 and TRBJ2-1, with 9 bases aligning to TRBD2. CDR3 size: 17 residues. J gave up 2 bases and V 0 bases, and 5 bases lay outside the gene matches. Germline V gene data show CDR1 as MRHNA and CDR2 as SNTAGT. This CDR3 is CASSDSFGLAPYNEQFF. Written as DNA, the CDR3 is TGTGCCAGCAGTGACTCGTTCGGACTAGCGCCCTACAATGAGCAGTTCTTC.

The V and J genes are TRBV25-1 and TRBJ1-5; the D is unclear. There are 14 residues in the CDR3. V lost 1 base to trimming and J lost 6 bases, with 10 bases between them. Germline-derived CDR1 and CDR2 are MGHDK and SYGVNS. CDR3: CASSESLAGQPQHF. DNA for the CDR3: TGTGCCAGCAGTGAATCGCTGGCCGGTCAGCCCCAGCATTTT. Based on the CDR3 plus reference TRBV25-1 and TRBJ1-5, the full variable domain is EADIYQTPRYLVIGTGKKITLECSQTMGHDKMYWYQQDPGMELHLIHYSYGVNSTEKGDLSSESTVSRIRTEHFPLTLESARPSHTSQYLCASSESLAGQPQHFGDGTRLSIL.

The chain uses TRBV9 and TRBJ1-4; D might be TRBD1 (6 bases). Trimming shortened V by 2 bases and J by 7 bases, and 12 bases separated the two germline ends. The CDR3 has 14 residues. CDR1 and CDR2 from the germline V gene are SGDLS and YYNGEE. DNA of the CDR3: TGTGCCAGCAGCGTTCGGGGGGGCGGTGAAAAACTGTTTTTT. Protein product: CASSVRGGGEKLFF.